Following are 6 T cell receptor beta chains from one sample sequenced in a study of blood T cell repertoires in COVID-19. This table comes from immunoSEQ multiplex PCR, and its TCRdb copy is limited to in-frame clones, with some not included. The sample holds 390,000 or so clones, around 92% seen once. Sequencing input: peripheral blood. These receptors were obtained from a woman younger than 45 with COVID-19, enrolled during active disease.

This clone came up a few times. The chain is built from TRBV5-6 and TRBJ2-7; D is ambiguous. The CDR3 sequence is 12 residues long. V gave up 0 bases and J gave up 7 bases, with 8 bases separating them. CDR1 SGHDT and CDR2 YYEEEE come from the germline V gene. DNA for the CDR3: TGTGCCAGCAGCTTGGTCGGCGGAGAGCAGTACGTC. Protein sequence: CASSLVGGEQYV.

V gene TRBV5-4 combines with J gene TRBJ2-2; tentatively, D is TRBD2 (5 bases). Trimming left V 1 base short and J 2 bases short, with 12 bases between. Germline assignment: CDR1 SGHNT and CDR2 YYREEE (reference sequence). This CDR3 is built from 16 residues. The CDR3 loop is CASSLWSGVNTGELFF. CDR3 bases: TGTGCCAGCAGCTTGTGGTCCGGGGTCAACACCGGGGAGCTGTTTTTT.

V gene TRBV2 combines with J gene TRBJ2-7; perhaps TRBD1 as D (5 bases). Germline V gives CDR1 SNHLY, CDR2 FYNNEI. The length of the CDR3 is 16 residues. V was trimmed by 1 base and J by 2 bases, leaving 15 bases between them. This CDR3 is CASSEGPLGPPYEQYF. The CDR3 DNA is TGTGCCAGCAGTGAAGGGCCACTGGGGCCTCCCTACGAGCAGTACTTC. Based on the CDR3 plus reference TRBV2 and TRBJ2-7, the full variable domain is EPEVTQTPSHQVTQMGQEVILRCVPISNHLYFYWYRQILGQKVEFLVSFYNNEISEKSEIFDDQFSVERPDGSNFTLKIRSTKLEDSAMYFCASSEGPLGPPYEQYFGPGTRLTVT.

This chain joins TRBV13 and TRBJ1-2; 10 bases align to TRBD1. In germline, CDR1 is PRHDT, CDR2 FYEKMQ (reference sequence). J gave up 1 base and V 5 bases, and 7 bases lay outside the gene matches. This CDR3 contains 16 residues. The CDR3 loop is CASSRGQGIGNYGYTF. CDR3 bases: TGTGCCAGCAGCCGGGGACAGGGGATCGGTAACTATGGCTACACCTTC. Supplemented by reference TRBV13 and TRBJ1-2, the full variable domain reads AAGVIQSPRHLIKEKRETATLKCYPIPRHDTVYWYQQGPGQDPQFLISFYEKMQSDKGSIPDRFSAQQFSDYHSELNMSSLELGDSALYFCASSRGQGIGNYGYTFGSGTRLTVV.

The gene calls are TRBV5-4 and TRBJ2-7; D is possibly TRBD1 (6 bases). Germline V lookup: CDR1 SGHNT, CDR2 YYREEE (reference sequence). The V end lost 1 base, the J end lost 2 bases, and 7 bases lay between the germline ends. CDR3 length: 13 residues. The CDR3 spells CASSLTGTYEQYF. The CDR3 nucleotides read TGTGCCAGCAGCTTGACAGGGACCTACGAGCAGTACTTC.

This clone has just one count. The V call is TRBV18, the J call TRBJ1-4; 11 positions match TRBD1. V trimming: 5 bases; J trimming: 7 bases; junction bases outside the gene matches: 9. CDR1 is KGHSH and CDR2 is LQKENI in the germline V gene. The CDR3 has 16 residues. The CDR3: CASSSTRDRGVEKLFF. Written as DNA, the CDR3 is TGTGCCAGCTCATCAACGAGGGACAGGGGGGTTGAAAAACTGTTTTTT.